This entry lists 22 T cell receptor beta chains sequenced from one sample in a study of human T cells and chemical hapten exposure. The time point is: patch test 1, 2 weeks after DPC sensitization. Indicated treatment: therapeutic diphenylcyclopropenone sensitization with weekly scalp DPC. TCRdb processed the RACE reads anew with MiXCR; each CDR3 protein has one entry. The table shows approximately 340,000 distinct CDR3 sequences, with 5.5% to 8% occurring only once. The specimen comprised whole blood, sampled in connection with sensitization to the hapten diphenylcyclopropenone (DPC). These receptors originate from a woman in her late teens or twenties with alopecia areata. Some clones in this sample may be carry-over from other donors' samples.

This clonotype was counted at least ten times. This chain connects TRBV15 to TRBJ1-6; 9 bases are shared with TRBD1. CDR1 is LNHNV and CDR2 is YYDKDF in the germline V gene (reference sequence). The CDR3 loop spans 16 amino acids. V lost 4 bases to trimming and J lost 7 bases; unmatched junction nucleotides: 8. The CDR3 is CATSTPGTGPNSPLHF. In DNA form, the CDR3 reads TGTGCCACCAGCACGCCCGGGACAGGGCCAAATTCACCCCTCCACTTT.

The chain couples TRBV20-1 to TRBJ2-7; 9 nucleotides agree with TRBD1. J lost 6 bases, V lost 0 bases, and 9 bases had no gene match. Per germline, CDR1 DFQATT and CDR2 SNEGSKA (reference sequence). This CDR3 region has 15 residues. The CDR3, as DNA: TGCAGTGCTAGAGATCAGAGGACAGGGGTCAGCGAGCAGTACTTC. Amino acid sequence: CSARDQRTGVSEQYF.

This clonotype occurred many times. The V and J genes are TRBV10-3 and TRBJ2-1; D gene ambiguous. The V end lost 2 bases, the J end lost 8 bases, and 4 bases lay between the germline ends. The germline V gene encodes CDR1 ENHRY and CDR2 SYGVKD. The CDR3 spans 11 residues. In DNA, the CDR3 is TGTGCCATCAGTGAGGCTGATGAGCAGTTCTTC. This codes for CAISEADEQFF.

This clonotype was observed a few times. The chain carries TRBV15 and TRBJ1-2; D is ambiguous. Germline lookup yields CDR1 LNHNV and CDR2 YYDKDF (reference sequence). The CDR3 contains 12 residues. V shed 3 bases and J shed 8 bases, with 10 bases lying between them. The CDR3 DNA reads TGTGCCACCAGCAGGGATACGGGGGGCTACACCTTC. This codes for CATSRDTGGYTF.

This clonotype occurred a few times. V gene TRBV20-1 combines with J gene TRBJ1-2, with D unclear. Germline CDR1 reads DFQATT; CDR2 reads SNEGSKA (reference sequence). The CDR3 is made up of 11 amino acids. The CDR3 coding sequence is TGCACCCAGGCGGGGAACTATGGCTACACCTTC. It codes for CTQAGNYGYTF.

This clonotype was counted only a few times. The chain uses TRBV28 and TRBJ1-4, with 7 bases fitting TRBD1. Germline CDR1 is MDHEN and CDR2 is SYDVKM. CDR3 length: 13 residues. Unmatched junction bases numbered 5, after V lost 9 bases and J lost 4 bases. The CDR3, as DNA: TGTGCCAGTCAGACAGGGCTTAATGAAAAACTGTTTTTT. Protein product: CASQTGLNEKLFF. The whole variable domain, filled in from reference TRBV28 and TRBJ1-4, reads DVKVTQSSRYLVKRTGEKVFLECVQDMDHENMFWYRQDPGLGLRLIYFSYDVKMKEKGDIPEGYSVSREKKERFSLILESASTNQTSMYLCASQTGLNEKLFFGSGTQLSVL.

This clonotype was seen only a few times. The rearrangement links TRBV5-4 to TRBJ1-1; unclear D gene. CDR1 is SGHNT and CDR2 is YYREEE in the germline V gene (reference sequence). CDR3 length equals 12 residues. V was pared by 3 bases and J by 7 bases, with 10 bases between. The CDR3 loop reads CASSSDGDEAFF. In nucleotides, the CDR3 is TGTGCCAGCAGCTCGGACGGGGATGAAGCTTTCTTT.

The sample holds many counts of this clonotype. The gene calls are TRBV4-3 and TRBJ1-1; D ambiguous. Trimming stripped 0 bases from V and 3 bases from J, with 5 bases between. This CDR3 comprises 13 residues. Germline loops: CDR1 LGHNA, CDR2 YSLEER. The CDR3 region is CASSQDGYTEAFF. The CDR3 coding sequence is TGCGCCAGCAGCCAAGACGGATACACTGAAGCTTTCTTT.

Turning to this clonotype: This may stem from a read error, because a much larger clone lies one nucleotide away. This sequence joins TRBV20-1 and TRBJ2-1; 11 bases fit TRBD1. In germline, CDR1 is DFQATT, CDR2 SNEGSKA (reference sequence). The CDR3 sequence is 13 residues long. For the CDR3, the DNA is TGCAGCATACCGGGACAGGGGGTCGATGAGCAGTTCTTC. Translated: CSIPGQGVDEQFF.

J is TRBJ2-1 and V is TRBV19; D is ambiguous. The germline V and J ends were trimmed by 6 bases and 4 bases, with 16 bases remaining between them. CDR1 is LNHDA and CDR2 is SQIVND in the germline V gene (reference sequence). This CDR3 spans 15 amino acids. CDR3 DNA: TGTGCCAGTAGCCCTCAGGTGGTCGGTTACAATGAGCAGTTCTTC. Its protein is CASSPQVVGYNEQFF.

This clonotype was counted many times. The rearrangement uses TRBV7-2 and TRBJ2-1; tentative D call: TRBD2 (6 bases). Trimming took off 7 bases at V and 6 bases at J, with 16 bases between the two ends. This CDR3 has 14 residues. Germline V gene sequence: CDR1 SGHTA, CDR2 FQGNSA. This CDR3 reads CASNFGQGGNEQFF. The CDR3 DNA follows: TGTGCCAGCAATTTCGGGCAGGGAGGCAATGAGCAGTTCTTC. Combining the CDR3 with reference TRBV7-2 and TRBJ2-1 gives the whole variable domain GAGVSQSPSNKVTEKGKDVELRCDPISGHTALYWYRQSLGQGLEFLIYFQGNSAPDKSGLPSDRFSAERTGGSVSTLTIQRTQQEDSAVYLCASNFGQGGNEQFFGPGTRLTVL.

On this clonotype: A read error may be the cause here, since a much bigger clone is one base away. The V and J genes are TRBV20-1 and TRBJ2-1; D assignment may be TRBD1 or TRBD2 (7 bases each). CDR1 and CDR2 from the germline V gene are DFQATT and SNEGSKA (reference sequence). The CDR3 covers 16 residues. CDR3 amino acids: CGASRLAGGSYNEQFF. CDR3 bases: TGCGGTGCTAGTCGACTAGCAGGGGGCTCCTACAATGAGCAGTTCTTC.

This clonotype has a count of ten or more. The chain employs TRBV18 and TRBJ1-2; D is possibly TRBD1 (6 bases). From germline, CDR1 is KGHSH and CDR2 LQKENI. The CDR3 runs 15 residues. Trimming took off 3 bases at V and 6 bases at J, with 17 bases between the two ends. For the CDR3, the DNA is TGTGCCAGCTCACCCTTCCGGGAGGGGGAAGATGGCTACACCTTC. It is translated as CASSPFREGEDGYTF.

There are a few counts of this clonotype. The J gene is TRBJ1-5, the V gene TRBV18; possibly TRBD1 for D (5 bases). Trimming pared 1 base from V and 0 bases from J, leaving 16 bases between. The CDR3 consists of 18 residues. From germline, CDR1 is KGHSH and CDR2 LQKENI. CDR3 sequence reads: CASSPQQGGVYSNQPQHF. The DNA of the CDR3 is TGTGCCAGCTCACCACAGCAGGGAGGCGTTTATAGCAATCAGCCCCAGCATTTT.

The table lists this clonotype with a few counts. This chain connects TRBV6-5 to TRBJ2-1; D perhaps matches TRBD2 (5 bases). V lost 5 bases and J lost 5, with 10 bases in between. CDR1 is MNHEY, CDR2 SVGAGI, per germline. The CDR3 extends over 13 amino acids. The CDR3 region is CASSQLENNEQFF. CDR3 coding DNA: TGTGCCAGCAGTCAACTAGAGAACAATGAGCAGTTCTTC.

Only a few counts were recorded for this clonotype. This chain joins TRBV12-3 or TRBV12-4 and TRBJ1-5; 7 bases align to TRBD1. J lost 5 bases, V lost 3 bases, and 4 bases had no gene match. This CDR3 is 14 amino acids long. CDR3 in amino acids: CASSFGTADQPQHF. The DNA of the CDR3 is TGTGCCAGCAGTTTCGGGACAGCTGATCAGCCCCAGCATTTT.

The sample holds many counts of this clonotype. J is TRBJ1-2 and V is TRBV28; no clear D. CDR3 length equals 15 residues. Trimming shortened V by 1 base and J by 0 bases, and 9 bases separated the two germline ends. The germline gives CDR1 MDHEN, CDR2 SYDVKM. The CDR3 spells CASSLSEVSNYGYTF. The CDR3 DNA reads as TGTGCCAGCAGTTTATCGGAAGTTTCTAACTATGGCTACACCTTC.

This clonotype appeared a few times. V usage is TRBV4-3 and J usage is TRBJ1-5, with 10 bases that match TRBD1. The trim removed 2 bases at V and 7 bases at J, leaving 8 bases unmatched. Germline V lookup: CDR1 LGHNA, CDR2 YSLEER. The CDR3 runs to 16 residues. The CDR3 loop reads CASSQSGTGVAQPQHF. CDR3 bases: TGCGCCAGCAGCCAATCTGGGACAGGGGTTGCCCAGCCCCAGCATTTT.

This clonotype appeared a few times. The chain uses TRBV7-8 and TRBJ1-2; D unresolved. Germline V gives CDR1 SGHVS, CDR2 FQNEAQ. Between the trimmed V and J ends, which lost 5 bases and 2 bases, there was a span of 18 bases. The length of the CDR3 is 16 residues. In DNA, the CDR3 is TGTGCCAGCAGCCCTGAACGGGTCGCACGGAACTATGGCTACACCTTC. It specifies CASSPERVARNYGYTF.

This clonotype came up a few times. This chain uses TRBV6-6 with TRBJ1-1, with D unresolved. The germline V gene has CDR1 MNHNY and CDR2 SVGAGI (reference sequence). Trimming pared 4 bases from V and 7 bases from J, leaving 10 bases between. This CDR3 is built from 12 residues. For the CDR3, the DNA is TGTGCCAGCAGTTTTAGTGGGAATGAAGCTTTCTTT. This gives the protein CASSFSGNEAFF.

This clonotype was counted only a few times. This CDR3 is CASSPYGGRDTQYF. The CDR3 DNA is TGTGCCAGCTCACCATACGGGGGGAGAGATACGCAGTATTTT. The rearrangement uses TRBV18 and TRBJ2-3; 7 bases line up with TRBD2. V lost 2 bases to trimming and J lost 5 bases; unmatched junction nucleotides: 4. Germline CDR1 and CDR2: KGHSH and LQKENI. This CDR3 spans 14 amino acids.

CDR3 nucleotides: TGCAGTGCTAGGATCGGACATAGCTATGGCTACACCTTC. As protein: CSARIGHSYGYTF. The J gene is TRBJ1-2, the V gene TRBV20-1; possible D gene TRBD1, 5 bases. CDR3 length equals 13 residues. CDR1 and CDR2 (germline): DFQATT, SNEGSKA (reference sequence). Trimming pared 3 bases from V and 4 bases from J, leaving 12 bases between.